This entry features one T cell receptor beta chain sequence. In the original processing: Using reference gene primer amplification, nucleated cell counts were estimated. This table comes from immunoSEQ multiplex PCR, and its TCRdb copy is limited to in-frame clones, with some not included. That table is the source of V, J and clone size, and D and trimming were worked out from the DNA. The sample has about 220,000 clones, 83% seen once; the top ten hold 4.5% to 5%. The V segment lost 1 base and the J segment 3 bases; nucleotides outside the gene matches: 4. Germline V gene lookup returns CDR1 LGHNA and CDR2 YNFKEQ. This CDR3 has 15 amino acids. Categorization into cohorts depended on clinical history that participants reported. Within 2 weeks of study entry, exposed participants had contacted a PCR-confirmed or clinician-diagnosed COVID-19 case. This sample was included in a study of blood T cell repertoires in COVID-19. Looking at the study overall: Sample material is recorded as cDNA or gDNA derived from T cells, B-cell-depleted T cells, or PBMCs.

The origin of this receptor is a woman in her fifties or sixties who had been exposed to COVID-19. The specimen was PBMCs or T cells enriched from blood (not recorded which). The chain joins TRBV4-2 to TRBJ2-3; TRBD1 agrees at 7 bases. CDR3 amino acids: CASSQARQGTDTQYF. CDR3 nucleotide sequence: TGTGCCAGCAGCCAAGCCAGACAGGGAACAGATACGCAGTATTTT.